Shown below are 30 T cell receptor beta chains from a single sample sequenced in a study of post-analysis software for immune sequencing data. Study-wide points: Roughly five TRBV segments appeared more often in patients than in controls, and TRBV5-6, TRBV5-1 and TRBV20-1 were among these.

Every TCR beta cDNA library bore unique molecular identifiers. In TCRdb, the PCR reads were re-called with MiXCR into one record per CDR3 protein. The sample carries approximately 350,000 distinct CDR3 sequences, roughly 30% recorded once. Antigens of these TCRs are unknown. Sequencing was carried out using blood. The receptors here all came from a girl aged 5 to 17 with multiple sclerosis.

The J gene is TRBJ2-3, the V gene TRBV6-2 or TRBV6-3; 8 nucleotides align to TRBD1. The V gene's germline CDR1 is MNHEY and CDR2 SVGEGT. This CDR3 spans 13 amino acids. V gave up 6 bases and J gave up 6 bases; unmatched junction bases: 5. The CDR3 bases are TGTGCCAGCAGGGGGACAGGACAGGATACGCAGTATTTT. Translating gives CASRGTGQDTQYF.

The V call is TRBV7-2, the J call TRBJ2-5; D is tentatively TRBD1 or TRBD2 (6 bases each). The CDR3 sequence is 14 residues long. The germline V gene has CDR1 SGHTA and CDR2 FQGNSA. Trimming removed 7 bases at V and 1 base at J, with 13 bases between. CDR3 in amino acids: CASTQGGIQETQYF. CDR3 DNA: TGTGCCAGCACCCAAGGGGGGATCCAAGAGACCCAGTACTTC.

This clonotype was counted at least ten times. The J gene is TRBJ2-7, the V gene TRBV6-5; D is uncertain. The V end was cut by 5 bases, the J end by 0 bases, with 14 bases between. Germline V gene data show CDR1 as MNHEY and CDR2 as SVGAGI. CDR3 length: 15 amino acids. The CDR3 DNA reads TGTGCCAGCAGTCCGATAGTTTCGCACTCCTACGAGCAGTACTTC. Amino acid sequence: CASSPIVSHSYEQYF.

This clonotype was detected a few times. The chain joins TRBV11-2 to TRBJ2-7, with 10 positions matching TRBD1. There are 13 residues in the CDR3. The trim removed 4 bases at V and 6 bases at J, leaving 3 bases unmatched. CDR1 SGHAT and CDR2 FQNNGV come from the germline V gene. CDR3 DNA: TGTGCCAGCAGCTACGGGACAGGGGCCGAGCAGTACTTC. Protein product: CASSYGTGAEQYF.

This chain links TRBV6-6 with TRBJ2-7, with D hard to call. Germline-derived CDR1 and CDR2 are MNHNY and SVGAGI (reference sequence). The germline V and J ends were trimmed by 9 bases and 6 bases, with 12 bases remaining between them. This CDR3 spans 11 amino acids. Here the CDR3 DNA reads TGTGCCAGTGGCCTGTGGGGCGAGCAGTACTTC. This codes for CASGLWGEQYF.

This chain links TRBV12-3 or TRBV12-4 with TRBJ2-5, with D unclear. The length of the CDR3 is 10 residues. V lost 8 bases and J lost 5, with 6 bases in between. The CDR3 coding sequence is TGTGCCAGCGCAAGGGAGACCCAGTACTTC. Translation gives CASARETQYF.

This chain links TRBV6-5 with TRBJ2-5; 8 bases are shared with TRBD2. The CDR3 sequence is 13 residues long. Trimming took 3 bases from V and 5 from J; bases not matched to a gene: 2. The germline V gene encodes CDR1 MNHEY and CDR2 SVGAGI. Here the CDR3 DNA reads TGTGCCAGCAGTTATAGCGGGGACGAGACCCAGTACTTC. It codes for CASSYSGDETQYF.

This clonotype was observed a few times. The chain is built from TRBV7-2 and TRBJ2-5; maybe TRBD2 (6 bases). Trimming pared 6 bases from V and 5 bases from J, leaving 25 bases between. This CDR3 has 17 amino acids. Germline CDR1 SGHTA, CDR2 FQGNSA. CDR3 nucleotide sequence: TGTGCCAGCAGAGGTACCTTCGTAAGCGGGCGCGTGGAGACCCAGTACTTC. Its protein product is CASRGTFVSGRVETQYF.

The chain combines TRBV24-1 with TRBJ1-1, with no clear D. Germline values: CDR1 KGHDR, CDR2 SFDVKD. V shed 2 bases and J shed 0 bases, with 3 bases lying between them. The CDR3 is 13 residues long. CDR3 coding DNA: TGTGCCACCAGTGATTCGATGAACACTGAAGCTTTCTTT. This codes for CATSDSMNTEAFF.

The J gene is TRBJ1-5, the V gene TRBV5-1, with D maybe TRBD1 (5 bases). CDR3 length equals 14 residues. CDR1 and CDR2 (germline): SGHRS, YFSETQ. V was clipped by 5 bases and J by 1 base, with 10 bases between them. The CDR3 spells CASRGDGSNQPQHF. Written as DNA, the CDR3 is TGCGCCAGCAGGGGGGACGGGAGCAATCAGCCCCAGCATTTT.

This clonotype has just a few counts. V usage is TRBV10-3 and J usage is TRBJ2-5; a weak D match, TRBD2 (6 bases). V was cut by 0 bases and J by 1 base, with 6 bases left in between. Germline loops: CDR1 ENHRY, CDR2 SYGVKD. CDR3 length: 14 amino acids. In DNA, the CDR3 is TGTGCCATCAGTGAGTCGGGAGGCCAAGAGACCCAGTACTTC. Translation: CAISESGGQETQYF.

This clonotype was seen a few times. The chain employs TRBV20-1 and TRBJ2-1; TRBD2 matches 12 bases. This CDR3 has 17 amino acids. Germline V CDR1 and CDR2: DFQATT, SNEGSKA (reference sequence). Here the CDR3 reads CSGSGTSGPSSYNEQFF. The CDR3, as DNA: TGCAGCGGGTCCGGGACTAGCGGGCCTAGCTCCTACAATGAGCAGTTCTTC.

This clonotype was detected a few times. The chain links TRBV15 to TRBJ2-1; possible D gene TRBD2, 7 bases. This CDR3 is built from 15 residues. Germline V gene sequence: CDR1 LNHNV, CDR2 YYDKDF (reference sequence). V shed 9 bases and J shed 4 bases, with 19 bases lying between them. The CDR3 sequence: CATSLGGAEYNEQFF. CDR3 DNA: TGTGCCACTTCCCTTGGGGGGGCGGAGTACAATGAGCAGTTCTTC.

This clonotype was recorded at least ten times. The chain combines TRBV30 with TRBJ2-5, with 7 bases aligning to TRBD1. CDR3 length: 13 residues. J gave up 5 bases and V 2 bases, and 5 bases lay outside the gene matches. Per the germline V gene, CDR1 is GTSNPN and CDR2 is SVGIG (reference sequence). Here the CDR3 reads CAWSRDRVETQYF. DNA for the CDR3: TGTGCCTGGAGTCGTGACAGGGTTGAGACCCAGTACTTC.

The V gene is TRBV6-2 or TRBV6-3, the J gene TRBJ2-1; 9 nucleotides agree with TRBD2. This CDR3 has 12 amino acids. Germline values: CDR1 MNHEY, CDR2 SVGEGT. Trimming at V came to 7 bases and at J to 15 bases, leaving 10 bases not matched to a gene. CDR3 DNA sequence: TGTGCCAGCATGGAGAGCGGGGGGCCCGGGTTCTTC. Protein: CASMESGGPGFF.

The chain couples TRBV7-9 to TRBJ2-3; D call uncertain. This CDR3 region has 14 residues. Germline values: CDR1 SEHNR, CDR2 FQNEAQ (reference sequence). Trimming removed 5 bases from V and 3 bases from J, with 12 bases in between. CDR3 in amino acids: CASSRTKGTDTQYF. DNA for the CDR3: TGTGCCAGCAGCCGTACGAAGGGTACAGATACGCAGTATTTT.

The gene calls are TRBV5-1 and TRBJ1-3, with D possibly being TRBD1 (6 bases). The germline CDR1 and CDR2 sequences are SGHRS and YFSETQ. The CDR3 has 13 amino acids. Trimming took off 0 bases at V and 7 bases at J, with 8 bases between the two ends. CDR3 loop: CASSLVQGNTIYF. The DNA of the CDR3 is TGCGCCAGCAGCTTGGTTCAGGGGAACACCATATATTTT.

This clonotype was detected only a few times. The V call is TRBV4-1, the J call TRBJ1-1, with a tentative D call TRBD1 (5 bases). Trimming took 4 bases from V and 8 from J, leaving 11 bases between them. The CDR3 loop spans 12 amino acids. Germline V gives CDR1 MGHRA, CDR2 YSYEKL. CDR3 in amino acids: CASSPGVAEAFF. The CDR3 DNA reads as TGCGCCAGCAGCCCGGGGGTGGCGGAAGCTTTCTTT.

This clonotype came up many times. The V and J genes are TRBV29-1 and TRBJ2-7; unclear D gene. Germline-derived CDR1 and CDR2 are SQVTM and ANQGSEA. V lost 5 bases, J lost 3 bases, and 5 bases lay in between. The CDR3 runs 10 residues. This CDR3 reads CSVYDYEQYF. The DNA of the CDR3 is TGCAGCGTTTACGACTACGAGCAGTACTTC.

This clonotype has more than one count but fewer than ten. The CDR3 nucleotides read TGCAGTGCCGCTAGCGGGGACTTCTACGAGCAGTACTTC. Translating gives CSAASGDFYEQYF. The chain recombines TRBV20-1 with TRBJ2-7; TRBD2 aligns across 9 bases. In germline, CDR1 is DFQATT, CDR2 SNEGSKA (reference sequence). V trimming: 6 bases; J trimming: 3 bases; junction bases outside the gene matches: 6. The CDR3 runs to 13 residues.

The V gene is TRBV6-6, the J gene TRBJ2-7; 9 bases align to TRBD2. The germline V gene has CDR1 MNHNY and CDR2 SVGAGI (reference sequence). This CDR3 contains 15 residues. The junction had 11 bases not matched to a gene; V was cut back by 7 bases and J by 4 bases. For the CDR3, the DNA is TGTGCCAGCACCGACCCGGCTAGCGGGGATTACGAGCAGTACTTC. It yields the protein CASTDPASGDYEQYF.

This clonotype has more than one count but fewer than ten. This chain joins TRBV12-3 or TRBV12-4 and TRBJ1-2; a possible D gene is TRBD1 (6 bases). V gave up 5 bases and J gave up 3 bases, with 13 bases separating them. The CDR3 has 14 residues. The CDR3 sequence is CASSPDSTYYGYTF. Here the CDR3 DNA reads TGTGCCAGCAGTCCGGACAGTACATACTATGGCTACACCTTC.

This chain connects TRBV3-1 to TRBJ1-5, with D uncertain. CDR1 LGHDT and CDR2 YNNKEL come from the germline V gene (reference sequence). V lost 1 base and J lost 7, with 8 bases in between. The CDR3 runs 13 residues. The DNA for the CDR3 is TGTGCCAGCAGCCAAGGAGGGTACCAGCCCCAGCATTTT. It translates to CASSQGGYQPQHF. Based on the CDR3 plus reference TRBV3-1 and TRBJ1-5, the full variable domain is DTAVSQTPKYLVTQMGNDKSIKCEQNLGHDTMYWYKQDSKKFLKIMFSYNNKELIINETVPNRFSPKSPDKAHLNLHINSLELGDSAVYFCASSQGGYQPQHFGDGTRLSIL.

This clonotype was counted only a few times. The V call is TRBV7-9, the J call TRBJ1-4, with TRBD1 matching 7 bases. CDR3 length: 17 residues. Germline CDR1 and CDR2: SEHNR and FQNEAQ (reference sequence). V lost 5 bases and J lost 5; bases outside the gene matches: 14. The CDR3 DNA is TGTGCCAGCAGCCCCCCTTTTAGAGACAGGGAAAATGAAAAACTGTTTTTT. It specifies CASSPPFRDRENEKLFF.

There are a few counts of this clonotype. The V gene is TRBV7-2, the J gene TRBJ1-5; no clear D. This CDR3 spans 15 amino acids. Trimming shortened V by 4 bases and J by 3 bases, and 13 bases separated the two germline ends. CDR1 is SGHTA and CDR2 is FQGNSA in the germline V gene. The CDR3 sequence: CASSSNGGLNQPQHF. CDR3 sequence (DNA): TGTGCCAGCAGCTCCAACGGAGGACTCAATCAGCCCCAGCATTTT.

J is TRBJ1-2 and V is TRBV10-3; D call uncertain. V lost 4 bases and J 5 bases, leaving 17 bases between the germline ends. CDR3 length: 15 amino acids. CDR1 and CDR2 from the germline V gene are ENHRY and SYGVKD. The CDR3 nucleotides are TGTGCCATCAGTGGGCCCCATCACCTAGGGTATGGCTACACCTTC. Its translation: CAISGPHHLGYGYTF.

The sample holds a few counts of this clonotype. J is TRBJ2-7 and V is TRBV29-1, with TRBD1 as a possible D gene (7 bases). The J call may be incorrect, as the DNA end agrees better with TRBJ2-5. CDR3 length: 12 amino acids. The germline V gene encodes CDR1 SQVTM and CDR2 ANQGSEA. The CDR3 spells CSVEEGAQTQYF. The CDR3, as DNA: TGCAGCGTTGAGGAGGGGGCCCAGACCCAGTACTTC.

Comments on this clonotype: A much larger clone is a single base away; this may be a read error. The chain has TRBV6-6 and TRBJ2-1; D may be TRBD2 (5 bases). V lost 6 bases to trimming and J lost 7 bases, with 19 bases between them. CDR3 size: 15 residues. Germline V CDR1 and CDR2: MNHNY, SVGAGI (reference sequence). The CDR3 loop reads CASSTPGRGRNEQFF. For the CDR3, the DNA is TGTGCCAGCAGCACACCCGGACGGGGAAGAAATGAGCAGTTCTTC.

The genes are TRBV7-2 and TRBJ1-6, with no clear D. The V gene's germline CDR1 is SGHTA and CDR2 FQGNSA. CDR3 size: 19 residues. V was pared by 1 base and J by 7 bases, with 23 bases between. The CDR3 protein is CASSLVGQPGRAANSPLHF. The CDR3 DNA reads TGTGCCAGCAGCTTAGTCGGTCAGCCAGGAAGGGCCGCGAATTCACCCCTCCACTTT. Together with reference TRBV7-2 and TRBJ1-6, the CDR3 gives the full variable domain: GAGVSQSPSNKVTEKGKDVELRCDPISGHTALYWYRQSLGQGLEFLIYFQGNSAPDKSGLPSDRFSAERTGGSVSTLTIQRTQQEDSAVYLCASSLVGQPGRAANSPLHFGNGTRLTVT.

V and J are TRBV27 and TRBJ2-7; 11 bases agree with TRBD1. The CDR3 contains 15 residues. CDR1 is MNHEY and CDR2 is SMNVEV in the germline V gene (reference sequence). The trim removed 3 bases at V and 5 bases at J, leaving 6 bases unmatched. The CDR3, as DNA: TGTGCCAGCAGTTTGGGGACAGGGGGAGTAGACGAGCAGTACTTC. This translates into CASSLGTGGVDEQYF.